Detailed here is one T cell receptor beta chain. CDR1 and CDR2 from the germline V gene are SGHRS and YFSETQ. CDR3 size: 16 residues. Trimming stripped 0 bases from V and 5 bases from J, with 15 bases between. These data come from a study of cytomegalovirus exposure and HLA in healthy donors. PCR was performed using 60 Vbeta and 13 Jbeta primers. Profiling relied on immunoSEQ multiplex PCR, and the TCRdb table lists in-frame clones only, not all of them. The sample lists about 210,000 clones, around 86% seen once, with 10% in the top ten. Sequencing was carried out using PBMCs. The chain joins TRBV5-1 to TRBJ1-5; D unclear. The sequence was obtained from a woman aged 45-60 years in good health and CMV-seropositive. The CDR3 DNA follows: TGCGCCAGCAGCTTGGGCGGCAGCAGCTCAGATCAGCCCCAGCATTTT. It codes for CASSLGGSSSDQPQHF. The full variable domain, completed using reference TRBV5-1 and TRBJ1-5, is KAGVTQTPRYLIKTRGQQVTLSCSPISGHRSVSWYQQTPGQGLQFLFEYFSETQRNKGNFPGRFSGRQFSNSRSEMNVSTLELGDSALYLCASSLGGSSSDQPQHFGDGTRLSIL.